This passage covers 21 T cell receptor beta chains from one sample sequenced in a study of T cells in Graves' hyperthyroidism and ophthalmopathy. It was RNA transcripts that yielded the amplified TCR beta CDR3 regions. Initially, a first-round RT-PCR of the TCR CDR3 employed the HTBI primer set. TCRdb called the multiplex PCR reads again in MiXCR, with one record for every CDR3 protein. This table holds hundreds of thousands of distinct CDR3 sequences, approximately 14% found once. The specimen was blood. The receptors stem from a woman aged 50 to 60 with Graves' ophthalmopathy.

This clonotype has just a few counts. V is TRBV19 and J is TRBJ2-3; D is undetermined. Germline V gene data show CDR1 as LNHDA and CDR2 as SQIVND (reference sequence). Trimming took 6 bases from V and 2 from J, leaving 12 bases between them. CDR3 size: 14 residues. The CDR3 loop reads CASRSGRHTDTQYF. For the CDR3, the DNA is TGTGCCAGTAGGTCCGGCCGGCACACAGATACGCAGTATTTT.

This clonotype was picked up a small number of times. The rearrangement joins TRBV5-1 to TRBJ2-7; 12 bases line up with TRBD1. This CDR3 contains 16 residues. Per germline, CDR1 SGHRS and CDR2 YFSETQ. V lost 0 bases to trimming and J lost 5 bases; unmatched junction nucleotides: 6. In DNA, the CDR3 is TGCGCCAGCAGCTTGGAGGGACAGGGGGCGCTGGACGAGCAGTACTTC. As protein: CASSLEGQGALDEQYF. Filled out from reference TRBV5-1 and TRBJ2-7, the complete variable domain reads KAGVTQTPRYLIKTRGQQVTLSCSPISGHRSVSWYQQTPGQGLQFLFEYFSETQRNKGNFPGRFSGRQFSNSRSEMNVSTLELGDSALYLCASSLEGQGALDEQYFGPGTRLTVT.

This chain uses TRBV4-3 with TRBJ2-4, with D possibly being TRBD1 or TRBD2 (5 bases each). This CDR3 comprises 15 residues. The ends were cut back, 0 bases at V and 8 bases at J, with 14 bases in the middle. Germline V gene data show CDR1 as LGHNA and CDR2 as YSLEER. CDR3 amino acids: CASSQDGTSEDIQYF. CDR3 DNA: TGCGCCAGCAGCCAAGATGGGACGTCTGAGGACATTCAGTACTTC.

This clonotype was observed a handful of times. This chain uses TRBV4-2 with TRBJ2-1, with TRBD2 matching over 14 bases. The germline V gene encodes CDR1 LGHNA and CDR2 YNFKEQ. The trim removed 0 bases at V and 8 bases at J, leaving 9 bases unmatched. This CDR3 has 18 residues. The CDR3: CASSQDPGLAGGRYEQFF. In DNA form, the CDR3 reads TGTGCCAGCAGCCAAGATCCAGGACTAGCGGGAGGCCGGTATGAGCAGTTCTTC.

This clonotype was picked up many times. This sequence joins TRBV30 and TRBJ2-4; no clear D. The CDR3 is 11 amino acids. Trimming removed 3 bases at V and 11 bases at J, with 11 bases between. CDR1 and CDR2 from the germline V gene are GTSNPN and SVGIG (reference sequence). Written as DNA, the CDR3 is TGTGCCTGGAGCTCGGGTATCCTTCAGTACTTC. Its translation: CAWSSGILQYF.

This clonotype was counted ten times or more. The junction differs from germline at one of its ends, possibly a read error. CDR3 amino acids: CASSYSRYEQYF. In DNA form, the CDR3 reads TGTGCCAGCAGTTACTCACGATACGAACAGTACTTC. The chain links TRBV6-2 or TRBV6-3 to TRBJ2-7, with no clear D. The CDR3 is made up of 12 amino acids. Germline V gives CDR1 MNHEY, CDR2 SVGEGT.

This clonotype was detected many times. The chain uses TRBV20-1 and TRBJ2-3, with 7 bases that match TRBD2. From germline, CDR1 is DFQATT and CDR2 SNEGSKA (reference sequence). Trimming cost V 0 bases and J 2 bases; bases outside gene matches: 8. The CDR3 has 16 amino acids. The CDR3 is CSARDPRGMSTDTQYF. Written as DNA, the CDR3 is TGCAGTGCTAGAGATCCGCGGGGGATGTCCACAGATACGCAGTATTTT.

This clonotype was counted only a few times. J is TRBJ2-7 and V is TRBV20-1, with 14 bases lining up with TRBD2. The CDR3 has 17 amino acids. With 5 bases clipped from V and 0 bases from J, the junction kept 9 bases outside the gene matches. CDR1 and CDR2 from the germline V gene are DFQATT and SNEGSKA (reference sequence). CDR3 nucleotides: TGCAGTGCTGCGGGACTAGCGGGAGCCCGAAGCTCCTACGAGCAGTACTTC. As protein: CSAAGLAGARSSYEQYF.

J is TRBJ2-1 and V is TRBV18; the D gene could be TRBD1 or TRBD2 (5 bases each). CDR1 and CDR2 from the germline V gene are KGHSH and LQKENI. Between the trimmed V and J ends, which lost 3 bases and 4 bases, there was a span of 13 bases. The CDR3 is made up of 15 amino acids. CDR3 protein: CASSPPPGAYNEQFF. The CDR3 DNA follows: TGTGCCAGCTCACCCCCCCCCGGGGCGTACAATGAGCAGTTCTTC.

The sample holds many counts of this clonotype. The chain recombines TRBV7-3 with TRBJ2-1; 8 bases agree with TRBD2. J lost 6 bases, V lost 4 bases, and 5 bases had no gene match. Germline V gene sequence: CDR1 SGHTA, CDR2 FQGTGA. The CDR3 extends over 14 amino acids. This chain's CDR3 is CASSSSGGGNEQFF. CDR3 DNA: TGTGCCAGCAGCTCCAGCGGGGGTGGCAATGAGCAGTTCTTC.

This clonotype occurred a few times. This chain links TRBV27 with TRBJ2-3; no clear D gene. The CDR3 length is 15 residues. CDR1 is MNHEY and CDR2 is SMNVEV in the germline V gene (reference sequence). V lost 8 bases and J lost 3, with 18 bases in between. CDR3 DNA sequence: TGTGCCAGCCAGACATTCCCCCAAGGGACAGATACGCAGTATTTT. Translating gives CASQTFPQGTDTQYF.

This clonotype was counted many times. The rearrangement uses TRBV20-1 and TRBJ2-1; tentatively, D is TRBD2 (5 bases). This CDR3 is 12 amino acids long. V gave up 2 bases and J gave up 9 bases, with 11 bases separating them. The germline gives CDR1 DFQATT, CDR2 SNEGSKA (reference sequence). The CDR3 sequence: CSARTRRVEQFF. For the CDR3, the DNA is TGCAGTGCTAGAACTCGGCGGGTTGAGCAGTTCTTC.

The chain recombines TRBV20-1 with TRBJ2-1; possibly TRBD1 or TRBD2 for D (5 bases each). The germline gives CDR1 DFQATT, CDR2 SNEGSKA (reference sequence). The CDR3 spans 15 residues. The V end was cut by 0 bases, the J end by 5 bases, with 14 bases between. The CDR3 spells CSARETGRGHNEQFF. CDR3 DNA: TGCAGTGCTAGAGAAACGGGAAGGGGACACAATGAGCAGTTCTTC.

This clonotype was detected only a few times. The chain combines TRBV4-1 with TRBJ1-5; possibly TRBD1 for D (6 bases). The CDR3 is 20 amino acids. Trimming stripped 3 bases from V and 2 bases from J, with 26 bases between. Germline V lookup: CDR1 MGHRA, CDR2 YSYEKL. The CDR3 sequence is CASSQLLPLPGDWGNQPQHF. The CDR3 DNA follows: TGCGCCAGCAGCCAGCTTTTACCCCTGCCAGGGGATTGGGGCAATCAGCCCCAGCATTTT.

This clonotype was detected ten times or more. This chain uses TRBV24-1 with TRBJ2-3; TRBD1 might be the D (6 bases). CDR3 length: 15 residues. Germline lookup yields CDR1 KGHDR and CDR2 SFDVKD. V was shortened by 4 bases and J by 7 bases, with 17 bases between the two germline ends. CDR3: CATSESDSIPYTQYF. In DNA, the CDR3 is TGTGCCACCAGTGAATCGGACAGTATTCCCTATACGCAGTATTTT.

This clonotype was counted at least ten times. The V and J genes are TRBV27 and TRBJ2-1, with 8 bases aligning to TRBD2. With 0 bases clipped from V and 4 bases from J, the junction kept 5 bases outside the gene matches. The CDR3 extends over 16 amino acids. Germline V gives CDR1 MNHEY, CDR2 SMNVEV (reference sequence). CDR3 in DNA: TGTGCCAGCAGTTTATCCGGGACTAGGACGTACAATGAGCAGTTCTTC. Translating it yields CASSLSGTRTYNEQFF.

This clonotype was found many times. This rearrangement joins TRBV28 to TRBJ1-6; 7 bases line up with TRBD1. V shed 6 bases, J shed 9 bases, and the junction held 5 bases outside the gene matches. Germline CDR1 reads MDHEN; CDR2 reads SYDVKM. The CDR3 sequence is 13 residues long. CDR3 sequence reads: CASSGTVGSPLHF. CDR3 in DNA: TGTGCCAGCAGCGGGACAGTAGGTTCACCCCTCCACTTT.

In this sample, this clonotype turned up many times. This chain links TRBV20-1 with TRBJ2-3; the D gene is possibly TRBD2 (6 bases). Trimming took off 2 bases at V and 6 bases at J, with 9 bases between the two ends. This CDR3 spans 12 amino acids. CDR1 is DFQATT and CDR2 is SNEGSKA in the germline V gene (reference sequence). The CDR3 DNA reads as TGCAGTGCTAGAAAAGGAGGGGATACGCAGTATTTT. Its translation is CSARKGGDTQYF.

This clonotype was seen ten or more times. The gene calls are TRBV11-2 and TRBJ2-7; 13 nucleotides line up with TRBD2. The CDR3 has 16 amino acids. Germline CDR1 SGHAT, CDR2 FQNNGV. Germline trimming cut 5 bases from V and 2 bases from J; bases unmatched to any gene: 6. DNA for the CDR3: TGTGCCAGCAGCAGGTCCGGGACTAGCGGGACCTACGAGCAGTACTTC. Protein product: CASSRSGTSGTYEQYF.

This clonotype was detected once. The chain combines TRBV5-4 with TRBJ2-5; 7 positions agree with TRBD2. V was clipped by 4 bases and J by 0 bases; unmatched bases: 9. Germline CDR1 is SGHNT and CDR2 is YYREEE (reference sequence). This CDR3 has 16 amino acids. In DNA form, the CDR3 reads TGTGCCAGCAGCGAACTAGCGACAGAGTACCAAGAGACCCAGTACTTC. Its protein product is CASSELATEYQETQYF.

The V call is TRBV2, the J call TRBJ2-5; D call uncertain. The CDR3 extends over 12 amino acids. Looked up from germline, CDR1 is SNHLY and CDR2 is FYNNEI. The V end was cut by 4 bases, the J end by 5 bases, with 8 bases between. In DNA form, the CDR3 reads TGTGCCAGCAGTGCGGACCGGGAGACCCAGTACTTC. Amino acids: CASSADRETQYF.